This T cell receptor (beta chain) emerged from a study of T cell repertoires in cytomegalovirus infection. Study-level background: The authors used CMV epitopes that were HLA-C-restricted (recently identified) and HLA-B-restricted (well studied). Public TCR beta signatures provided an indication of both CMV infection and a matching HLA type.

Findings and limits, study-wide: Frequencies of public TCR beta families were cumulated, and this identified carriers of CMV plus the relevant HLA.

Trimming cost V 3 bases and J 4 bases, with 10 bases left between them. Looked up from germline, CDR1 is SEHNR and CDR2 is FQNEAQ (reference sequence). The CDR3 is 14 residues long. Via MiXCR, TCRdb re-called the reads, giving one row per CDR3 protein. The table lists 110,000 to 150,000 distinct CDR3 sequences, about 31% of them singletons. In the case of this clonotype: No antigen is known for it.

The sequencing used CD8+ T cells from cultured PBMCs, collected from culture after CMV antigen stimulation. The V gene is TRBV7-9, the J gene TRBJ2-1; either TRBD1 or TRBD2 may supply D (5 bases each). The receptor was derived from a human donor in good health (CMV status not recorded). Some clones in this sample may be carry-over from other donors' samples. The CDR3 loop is CASSFGGVYNEQFF. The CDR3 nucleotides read TGTGCCAGCAGCTTTGGGGGAGTTTACAATGAGCAGTTCTTC. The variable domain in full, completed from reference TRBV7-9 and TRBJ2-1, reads DTGVSQNPRHKITKRGQNVTFRCDPISEHNRLYWYRQTLGQGPEFLTYFQNEAQLEKSRLLSDRFSAERPKGSFSTLEIQRTEQGDSAMYLCASSFGGVYNEQFFGPGTRLTVL.